This entry describes one T cell receptor beta chain. Its antigen is unidentified. The data stem from a study of T cells after posttransplantation cyclophosphamide. Study outcomes and limitations: Recipient CMV seropositivity and CMV reactivation strongly tracked TRB clonality. Tissue-infiltrating T cells from skin or gut overlapped little with blood T cells. Later post-transplant blood repertoires were often dominated by donor CD8+ memory clones.

The germline V gene has CDR1 SGHTA and CDR2 FQGNSA. The V and J ends lost 1 base and 4 bases respectively, with 10 bases between them. The CDR3 extends over 14 amino acids. Some clones are missing from TCRdb's copy, which holds only in-frame ones; the method was immunoSEQ multiplex PCR. The table shows some 64,000 clones, with approximately 92% occurring only once. The sample was PBMCs. The chain has TRBV7-2 and TRBJ1-2; D gene ambiguous. The sequence was collected from a young woman in good health and a related stem cell transplant donor. CDR3: CASSLEVVSYGYTF. The CDR3 DNA reads TGTGCCAGCAGCTTAGAGGTGGTCAGCTATGGCTACACCTTC.